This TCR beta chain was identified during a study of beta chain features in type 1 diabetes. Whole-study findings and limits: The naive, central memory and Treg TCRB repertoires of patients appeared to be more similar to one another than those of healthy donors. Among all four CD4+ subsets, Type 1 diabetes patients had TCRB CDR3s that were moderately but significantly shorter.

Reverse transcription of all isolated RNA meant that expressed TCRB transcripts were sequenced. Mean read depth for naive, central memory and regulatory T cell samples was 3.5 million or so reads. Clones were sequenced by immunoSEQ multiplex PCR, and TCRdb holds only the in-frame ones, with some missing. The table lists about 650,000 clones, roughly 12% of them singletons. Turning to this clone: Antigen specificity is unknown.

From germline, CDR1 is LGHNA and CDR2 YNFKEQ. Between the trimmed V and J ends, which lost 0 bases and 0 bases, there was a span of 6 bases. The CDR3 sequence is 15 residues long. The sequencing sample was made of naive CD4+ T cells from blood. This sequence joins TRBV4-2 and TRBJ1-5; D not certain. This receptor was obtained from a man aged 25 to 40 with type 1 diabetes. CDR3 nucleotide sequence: TGTGCCAGCAGCCAAGATCCGTATAGCAATCAGCCCCAGCATTTT. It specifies CASSQDPYSNQPQHF.